The entry that follows covers one T cell receptor beta chain sequence. Its target antigen remains unknown. Base-call qualities are not available, and no considerably larger clone is one nucleotide away. This entry is derived from a study of chemoradiotherapy in HPV16-positive cancers (dated by TCRdb to 2022 to 2024). With respect to the entire study: Candidate HPV-specific T-cell clones and common TCR motifs were defined through functional T-cell assays on cells from a couple of HPV16-positive patients. The study asked whether T-cell immunity against the HPV oncoproteins E6 and E7 changes during chemoradiotherapy and whether it affects survival. Next, the candidate HPV-specific TCRs and motifs were followed in TCR repertoires from approximately 82 patients with HPV-related cancers.

The library was built by means of the immunoSEQ multiplex PCR assay. In its TCRdb copy, this immuneACCESS table keeps in-frame sequences only and misses some clones. Where compared with another copy, unresolved V genes explain less than half of these, and the others have no known cause. The sample table holds 15,000 or so clones, of which roughly 80% were seen once. The leading ten clones occupy around 1.5% of the sample. Repertoires were sampled repeatedly over the course of chemoradiotherapy, so clonal expansion could be followed in the tumor microenvironment. Broad study findings and their caveats: Among HPV16-positive patients, expansion of HPV-responsive T cells during chemoradiotherapy was associated with better recurrence-free survival. Only two HPV16-positive patients were used to derive the functional definition of HPV-specific T cells, and the survival association was reported for HPV16-positive patients. Expansion of candidate HPV-specific clones and E7-related TCR motifs was observed in the tumor microenvironment during treatment, whereas no such expansion was observed for non-HPV-specific T cells.

The clonotype originates from a human donor with HPV-associated anogenital cancer. The specimen was collected from a patient who underwent chemoradiotherapy.

The DNA is as follows: TGTGCCTGGAGTGTCCCCAGCACAGATACGCAGTATTTT. Translated, it reads CAWSVPSTDTQYF. The chain was built from TRBV30 and TRBJ2-3; the D segment cannot be called with confidence. Reading the germline V gene (reference sequence) gives CDR1 GTSNPN and CDR2 SVGIG. V sheds 0 bases and J sheds 0 bases, leaving 4 bases between their ends. The CDR3 runs 13 residues from the cysteine to the phenylalanine. The sequence is cut down to CDR3 DNA, 39 bases in frame from base 1. Reference TRBV30 and TRBJ2-3 genes cover what lies past the CDR3, so the full variable domain is SQTIHQWPATLVQPVGSPLSLECTVEGTSNPNLYWYRQAAGRGLQLLFYSVGIGQISSEVPQNLSASRPQDRQFILSSKKLLLSDSGFYLCAWSVPSTDTQYFGPGTRLTVL.